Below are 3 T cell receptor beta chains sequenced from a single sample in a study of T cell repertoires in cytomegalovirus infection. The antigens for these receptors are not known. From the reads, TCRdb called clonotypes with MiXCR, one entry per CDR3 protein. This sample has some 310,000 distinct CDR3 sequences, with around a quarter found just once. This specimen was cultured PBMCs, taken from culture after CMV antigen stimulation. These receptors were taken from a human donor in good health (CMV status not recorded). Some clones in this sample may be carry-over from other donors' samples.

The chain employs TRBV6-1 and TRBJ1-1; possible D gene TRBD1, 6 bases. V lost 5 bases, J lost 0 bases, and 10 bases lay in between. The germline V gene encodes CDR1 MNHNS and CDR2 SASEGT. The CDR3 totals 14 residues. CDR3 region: CASSWTEMNTEAFF. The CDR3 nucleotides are TGTGCCAGCAGTTGGACAGAAATGAACACTGAAGCTTTCTTT.

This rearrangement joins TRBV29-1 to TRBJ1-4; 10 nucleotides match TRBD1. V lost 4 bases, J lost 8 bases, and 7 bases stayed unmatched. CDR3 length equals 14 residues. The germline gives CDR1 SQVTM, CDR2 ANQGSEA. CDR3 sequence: CSVAWDRGREKLFF. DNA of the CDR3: TGCAGCGTTGCATGGGACAGGGGCAGAGAAAAACTGTTTTTT.

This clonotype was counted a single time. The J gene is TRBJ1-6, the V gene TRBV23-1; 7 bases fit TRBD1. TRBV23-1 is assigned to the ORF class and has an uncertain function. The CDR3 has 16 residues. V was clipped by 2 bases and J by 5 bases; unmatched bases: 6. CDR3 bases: TGCGCCAGCAGTCAAGAAGGACAGGCAAATAATTCACCCCTCCACTTT. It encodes CASSQEGQANNSPLHF.